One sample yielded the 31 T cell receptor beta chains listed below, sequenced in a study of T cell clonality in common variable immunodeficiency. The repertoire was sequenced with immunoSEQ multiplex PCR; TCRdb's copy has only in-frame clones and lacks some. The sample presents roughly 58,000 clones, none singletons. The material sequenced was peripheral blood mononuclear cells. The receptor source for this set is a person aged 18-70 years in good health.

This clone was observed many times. CDR3 region: CASSQEDEAFF. The CDR3 DNA, read in part, is TGTGCCAGTAGCCAGGAAGATGAA. The chain is built from TRBV19 and TRBJ1-1, with D uncertain. The read halts 3 residues ahead of the CDR3 end, with the missing end drawn from the germline J gene. Trimming pared 6 bases from V and 7 bases from J, leaving 9 bases between. The CDR3 loop spans 11 amino acids. The germline gives CDR1 LNHDA, CDR2 SQIVND (reference sequence).

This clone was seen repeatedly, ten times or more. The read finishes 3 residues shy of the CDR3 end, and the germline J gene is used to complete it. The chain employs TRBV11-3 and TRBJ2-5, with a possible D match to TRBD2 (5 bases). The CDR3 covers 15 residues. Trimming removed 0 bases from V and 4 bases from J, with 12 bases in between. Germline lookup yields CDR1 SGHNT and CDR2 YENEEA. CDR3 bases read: TGTGCCAGCAGCTTAGATGGTAGTAGCGTAGAGACC. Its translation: CASSLDGSSVET. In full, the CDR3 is CASSLDGSSVETQYF.

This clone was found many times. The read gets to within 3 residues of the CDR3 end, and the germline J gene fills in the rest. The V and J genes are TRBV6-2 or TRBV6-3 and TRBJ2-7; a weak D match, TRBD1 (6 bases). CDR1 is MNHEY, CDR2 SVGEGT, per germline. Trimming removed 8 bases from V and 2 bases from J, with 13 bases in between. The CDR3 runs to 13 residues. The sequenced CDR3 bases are TGTGCCAGCCGGGACAACCCGACCTACGAG. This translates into CASRDNPTYE. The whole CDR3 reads CASRDNPTYEQYF.

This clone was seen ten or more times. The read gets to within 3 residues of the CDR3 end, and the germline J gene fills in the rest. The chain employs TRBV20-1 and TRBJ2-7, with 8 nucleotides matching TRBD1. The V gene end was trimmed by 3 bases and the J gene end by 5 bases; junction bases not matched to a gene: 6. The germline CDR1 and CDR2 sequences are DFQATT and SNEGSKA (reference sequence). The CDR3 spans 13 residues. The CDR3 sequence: CSARTGVGDEQYF. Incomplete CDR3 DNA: TGCAGTGCTAGGACAGGGGTAGGGGACGAG.

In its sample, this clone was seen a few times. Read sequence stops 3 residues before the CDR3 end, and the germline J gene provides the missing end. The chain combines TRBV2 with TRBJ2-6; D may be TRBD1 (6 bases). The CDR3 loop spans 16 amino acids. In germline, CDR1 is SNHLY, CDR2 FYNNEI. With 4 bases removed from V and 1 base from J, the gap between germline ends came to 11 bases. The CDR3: CASSGTAFSGANVLTF. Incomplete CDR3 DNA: TGTGCCAGCAGTGGGACAGCTTTTTCTGGGGCCAACGTC.

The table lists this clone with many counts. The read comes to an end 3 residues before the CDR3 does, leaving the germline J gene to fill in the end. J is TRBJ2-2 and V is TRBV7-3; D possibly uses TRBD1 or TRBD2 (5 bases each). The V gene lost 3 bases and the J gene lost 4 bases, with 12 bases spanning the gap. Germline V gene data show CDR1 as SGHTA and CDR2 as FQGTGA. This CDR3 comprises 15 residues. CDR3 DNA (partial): TGTGCCAGCAGCTTTGACCAGGGAGCCACCGGGGAG. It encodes CASSFDQGATGE. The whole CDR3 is CASSFDQGATGELFF.

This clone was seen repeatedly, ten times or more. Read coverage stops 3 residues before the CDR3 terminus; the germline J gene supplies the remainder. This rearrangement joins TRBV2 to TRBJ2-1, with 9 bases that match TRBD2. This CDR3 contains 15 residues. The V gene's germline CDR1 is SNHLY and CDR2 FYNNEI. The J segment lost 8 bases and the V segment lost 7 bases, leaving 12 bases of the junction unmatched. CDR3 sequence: CASTGGRAWMDEQFF. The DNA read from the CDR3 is TGTGCCAGCACTGGCGGGAGGGCCTGGATGGATGAG.

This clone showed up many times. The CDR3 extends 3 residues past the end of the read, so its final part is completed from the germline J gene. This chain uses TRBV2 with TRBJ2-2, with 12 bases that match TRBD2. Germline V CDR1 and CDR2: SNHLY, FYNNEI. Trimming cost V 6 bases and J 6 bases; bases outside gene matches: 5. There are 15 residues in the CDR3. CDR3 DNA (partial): TGTGCCAGCAGCGCTAGCGGGAGGGTGGCCGGGGAG. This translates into CASSASGRVAGE. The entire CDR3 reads CASSASGRVAGELFF.

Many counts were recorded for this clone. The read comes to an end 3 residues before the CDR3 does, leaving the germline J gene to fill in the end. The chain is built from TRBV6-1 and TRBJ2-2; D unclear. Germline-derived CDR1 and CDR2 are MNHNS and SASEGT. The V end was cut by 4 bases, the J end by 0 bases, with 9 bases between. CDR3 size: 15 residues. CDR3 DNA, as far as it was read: TGTGCCAGCAGTGGCAGGATCGCGAACACCGGGGAG. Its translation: CASSGRIANTGE. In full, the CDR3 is CASSGRIANTGELFF.

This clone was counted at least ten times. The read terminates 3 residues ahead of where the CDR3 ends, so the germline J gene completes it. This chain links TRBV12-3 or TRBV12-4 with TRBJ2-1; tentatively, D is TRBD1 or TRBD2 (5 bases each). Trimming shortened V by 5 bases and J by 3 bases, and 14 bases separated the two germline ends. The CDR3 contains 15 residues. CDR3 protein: CASSQDSEGYNEQFF. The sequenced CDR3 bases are TGTGCCAGCAGTCAAGACAGCGAGGGCTACAATGAG.

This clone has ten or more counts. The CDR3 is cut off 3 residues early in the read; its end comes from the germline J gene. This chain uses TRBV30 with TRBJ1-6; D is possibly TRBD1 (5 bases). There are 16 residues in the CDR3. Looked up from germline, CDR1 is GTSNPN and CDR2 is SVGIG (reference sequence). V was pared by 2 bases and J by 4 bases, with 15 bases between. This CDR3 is CAWSPDTARYNSPLHF. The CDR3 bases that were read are TGTGCCTGGAGTCCGGACACGGCACGATATAATTCACCC.

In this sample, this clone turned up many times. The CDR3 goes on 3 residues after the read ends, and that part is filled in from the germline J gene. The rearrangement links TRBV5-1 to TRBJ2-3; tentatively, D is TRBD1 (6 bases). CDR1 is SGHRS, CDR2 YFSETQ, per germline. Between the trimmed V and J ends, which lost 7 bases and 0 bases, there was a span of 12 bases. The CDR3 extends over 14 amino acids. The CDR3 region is CASRTVPSTDTQYF. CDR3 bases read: TGCGCCAGCCGGACAGTCCCAAGCACAGATACG. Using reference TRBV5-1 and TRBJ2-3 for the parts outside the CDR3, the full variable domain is KAGVTQTPRYLIKTRGQQVTLSCSPISGHRSVSWYQQTPGQGLQFLFEYFSETQRNKGNFPGRFSGRQFSNSRSEMNVSTLELGDSALYLCASRTVPSTDTQYFGPGTRLTVL.

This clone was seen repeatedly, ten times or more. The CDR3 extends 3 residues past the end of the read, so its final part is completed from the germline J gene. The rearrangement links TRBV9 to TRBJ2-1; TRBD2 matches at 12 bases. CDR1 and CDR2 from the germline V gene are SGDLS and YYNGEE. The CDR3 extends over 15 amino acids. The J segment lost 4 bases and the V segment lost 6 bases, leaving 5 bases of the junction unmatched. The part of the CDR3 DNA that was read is TGTGCCAGCACCGCAGGACTAGCGGGGTACAATGAG. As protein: CASTAGLAGYNE. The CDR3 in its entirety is CASTAGLAGYNEQFF.

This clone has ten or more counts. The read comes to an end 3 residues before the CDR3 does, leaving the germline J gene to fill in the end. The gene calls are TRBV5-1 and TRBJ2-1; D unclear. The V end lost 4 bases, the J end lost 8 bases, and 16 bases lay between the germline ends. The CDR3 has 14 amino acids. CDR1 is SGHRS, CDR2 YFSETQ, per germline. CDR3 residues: CASSAGSTADEQFF. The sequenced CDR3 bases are TGCGCCAGCAGCGCTGGTTCCACCGCGGATGAG.

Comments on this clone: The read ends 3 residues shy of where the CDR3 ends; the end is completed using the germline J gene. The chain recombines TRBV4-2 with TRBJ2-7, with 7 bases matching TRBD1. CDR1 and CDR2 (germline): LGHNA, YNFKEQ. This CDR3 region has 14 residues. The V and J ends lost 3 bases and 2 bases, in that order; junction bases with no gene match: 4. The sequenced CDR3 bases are TGTGCCAGCAGCCAGGGGGACAGTCCCTACGAG. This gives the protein CASSQGDSPYE. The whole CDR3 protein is CASSQGDSPYEQYF.

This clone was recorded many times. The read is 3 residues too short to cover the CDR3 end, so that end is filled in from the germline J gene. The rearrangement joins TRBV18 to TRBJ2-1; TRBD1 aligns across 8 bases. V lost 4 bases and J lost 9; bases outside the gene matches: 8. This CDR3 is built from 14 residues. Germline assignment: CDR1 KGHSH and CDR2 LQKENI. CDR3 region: CASSQTDRESEQFF. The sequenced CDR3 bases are TGTGCCAGCTCACAGACGGACAGGGAATCTGAG.

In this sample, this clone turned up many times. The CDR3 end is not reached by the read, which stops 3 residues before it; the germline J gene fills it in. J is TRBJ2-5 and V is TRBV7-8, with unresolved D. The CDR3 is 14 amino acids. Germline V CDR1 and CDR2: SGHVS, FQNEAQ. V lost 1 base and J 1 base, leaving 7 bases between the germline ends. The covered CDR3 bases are TGTGCCAGCAGCTTAGGGCCCATCCAAGAGACC. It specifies CASSLGPIQET. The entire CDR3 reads CASSLGPIQETQYF.

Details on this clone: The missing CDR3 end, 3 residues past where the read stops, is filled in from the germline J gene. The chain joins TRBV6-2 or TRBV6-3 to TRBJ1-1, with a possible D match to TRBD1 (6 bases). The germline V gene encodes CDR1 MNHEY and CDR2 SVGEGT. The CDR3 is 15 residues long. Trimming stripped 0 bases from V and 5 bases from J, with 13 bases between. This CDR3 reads CASSYSHDRITEAFF. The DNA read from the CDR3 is TGTGCCAGCAGTTACTCCCACGACAGGATTACTGAA.

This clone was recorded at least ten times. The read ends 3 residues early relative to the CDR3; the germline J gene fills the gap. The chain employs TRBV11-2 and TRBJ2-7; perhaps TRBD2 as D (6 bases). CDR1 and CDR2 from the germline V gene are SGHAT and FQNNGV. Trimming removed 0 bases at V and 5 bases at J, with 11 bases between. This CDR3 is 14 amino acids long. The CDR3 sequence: CASSLDYTSNEQYF. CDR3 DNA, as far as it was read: TGTGCCAGCAGCTTAGACTATACTAGCAACGAG.

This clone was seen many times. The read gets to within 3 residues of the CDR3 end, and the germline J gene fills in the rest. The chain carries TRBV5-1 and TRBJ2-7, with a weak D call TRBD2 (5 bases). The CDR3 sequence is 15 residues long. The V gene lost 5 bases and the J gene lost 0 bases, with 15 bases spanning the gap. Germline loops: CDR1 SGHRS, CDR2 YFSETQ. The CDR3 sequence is CASSPGGLSSYEQYF. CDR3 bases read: TGCGCCAGCAGTCCGGGCGGGCTAAGCTCCTACGAG. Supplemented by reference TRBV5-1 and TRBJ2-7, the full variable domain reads KAGVTQTPRYLIKTRGQQVTLSCSPISGHRSVSWYQQTPGQGLQFLFEYFSETQRNKGNFPGRFSGRQFSNSRSEMNVSTLELGDSALYLCASSPGGLSSYEQYFGPGTRLTVT.

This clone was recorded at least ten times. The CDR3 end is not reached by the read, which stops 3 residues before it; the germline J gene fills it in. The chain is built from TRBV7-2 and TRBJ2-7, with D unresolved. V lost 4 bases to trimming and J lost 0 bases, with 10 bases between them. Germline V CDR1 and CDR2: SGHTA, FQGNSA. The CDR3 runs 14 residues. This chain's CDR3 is CASSSEVTSYEQYF. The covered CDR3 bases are TGTGCCAGCAGCTCAGAGGTTACCTCCTACGAG.

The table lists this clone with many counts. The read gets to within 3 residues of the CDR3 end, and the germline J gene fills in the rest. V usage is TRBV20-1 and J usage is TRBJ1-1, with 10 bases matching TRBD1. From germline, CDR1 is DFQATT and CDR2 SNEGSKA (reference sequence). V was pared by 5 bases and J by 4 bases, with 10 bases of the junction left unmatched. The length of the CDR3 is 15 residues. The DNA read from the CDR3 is TGCAGTGCTGACCGGGACAGGGGTGGGTTCACTGAA. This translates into CSADRDRGGFTE. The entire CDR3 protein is CSADRDRGGFTEAFF.

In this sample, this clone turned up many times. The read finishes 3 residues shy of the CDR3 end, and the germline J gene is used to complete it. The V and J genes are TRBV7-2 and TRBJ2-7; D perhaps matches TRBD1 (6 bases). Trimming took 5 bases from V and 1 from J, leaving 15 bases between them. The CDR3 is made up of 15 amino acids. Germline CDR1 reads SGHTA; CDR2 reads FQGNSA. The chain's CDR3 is CASSLRGTASYEQYF. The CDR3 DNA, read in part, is TGTGCCAGCAGCCTTAGGGGGACGGCTTCCTACGAG. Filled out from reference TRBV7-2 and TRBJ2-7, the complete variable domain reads GAGVSQSPSNKVTEKGKDVELRCDPISGHTALYWYRQSLGQGLEFLIYFQGNSAPDKSGLPSDRFSAERTGGSVSTLTIQRTQQEDSAVYLCASSLRGTASYEQYFGPGTRLTVT.

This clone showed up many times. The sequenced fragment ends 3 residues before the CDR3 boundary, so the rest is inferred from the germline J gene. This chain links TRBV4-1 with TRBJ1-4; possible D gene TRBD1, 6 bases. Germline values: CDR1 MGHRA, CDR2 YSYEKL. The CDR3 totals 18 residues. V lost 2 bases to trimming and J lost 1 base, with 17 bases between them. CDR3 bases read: TGCGCCAGCAGCCAAAGAGGGGGGGGCCGGCTAACTAATGAAAAA. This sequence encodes CASSQRGGGRLTNEK. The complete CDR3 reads CASSQRGGGRLTNEKLFF.

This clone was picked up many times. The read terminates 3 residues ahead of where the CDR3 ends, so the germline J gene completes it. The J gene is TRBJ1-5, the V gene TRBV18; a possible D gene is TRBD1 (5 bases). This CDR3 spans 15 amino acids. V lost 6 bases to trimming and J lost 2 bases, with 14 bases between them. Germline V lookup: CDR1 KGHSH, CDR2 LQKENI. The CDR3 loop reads CASSLTVNGNQPQHF. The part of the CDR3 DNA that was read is TGTGCCAGCTCCTTGACAGTTAACGGCAATCAGCCC.

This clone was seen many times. The CDR3 bases that were read are TGTGCCAGCAGTTTAGGGCGGGAGAGCCACGAG. Its translation is CASSLGRESHE. The entire CDR3 sequence reads CASSLGRESHEQYF. V usage is TRBV12-3 or TRBV12-4 and J usage is TRBJ2-7; 7 nucleotides agree with TRBD2. The CDR3 goes on 3 residues after the read ends, and that part is filled in from the germline J gene. The trim removed 1 base at V and 5 bases at J, leaving 5 bases unmatched. The CDR3 loop spans 14 amino acids.

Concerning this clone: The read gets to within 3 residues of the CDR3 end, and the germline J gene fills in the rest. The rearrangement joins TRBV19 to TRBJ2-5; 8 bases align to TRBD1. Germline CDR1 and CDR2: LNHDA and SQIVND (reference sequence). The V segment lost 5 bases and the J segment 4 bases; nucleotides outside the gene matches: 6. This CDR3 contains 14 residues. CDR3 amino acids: CASSPTGGTETQYF. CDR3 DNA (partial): TGTGCCAGTAGTCCTACAGGGGGTACAGAGACC. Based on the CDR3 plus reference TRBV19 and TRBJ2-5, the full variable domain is DGGITQSPKYLFRKEGQNVTLSCEQNLNHDAMYWYRQDPGQGLRLIYYSQIVNDFQKGDIAEGYSVSREKKESFPLTVTSAQKNPTAFYLCASSPTGGTETQYFGPGTRLLVL.

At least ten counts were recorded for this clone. CDR3 DNA, as far as it was read: TGCAGTGCTAGGCTACAGGGTTTGAACACCGGGGAG. Translated: CSARLQGLNTGE. The complete CDR3 protein is CSARLQGLNTGELFF. The chain is built from TRBV20-1 and TRBJ2-2; TRBD1 is a possible D gene (6 bases). The read terminates 3 residues ahead of where the CDR3 ends, so the germline J gene completes it. The V end was cut by 3 bases, the J end by 1 base, with 12 bases between. Germline V gene sequence: CDR1 DFQATT, CDR2 SNEGSKA (reference sequence). The CDR3 has 15 residues.

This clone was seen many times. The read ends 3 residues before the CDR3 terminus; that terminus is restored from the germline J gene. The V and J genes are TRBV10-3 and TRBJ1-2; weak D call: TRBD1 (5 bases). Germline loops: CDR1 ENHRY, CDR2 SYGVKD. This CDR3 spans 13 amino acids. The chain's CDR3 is CAISEGTLRGYTF. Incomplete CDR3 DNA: TGTGCCATCAGTGAGGGGACTTTGAGGGGC.

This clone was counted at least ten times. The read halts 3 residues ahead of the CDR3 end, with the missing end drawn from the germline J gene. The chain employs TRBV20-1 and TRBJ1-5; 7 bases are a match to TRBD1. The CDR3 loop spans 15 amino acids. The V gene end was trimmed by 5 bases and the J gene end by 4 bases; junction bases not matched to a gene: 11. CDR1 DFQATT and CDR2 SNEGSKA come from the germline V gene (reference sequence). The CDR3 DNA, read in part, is TGCAGTGCTGAACTCCCAGGGGGGCGGAATCAGCCC. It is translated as CSAELPGGRNQP. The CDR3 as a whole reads CSAELPGGRNQPQHF.

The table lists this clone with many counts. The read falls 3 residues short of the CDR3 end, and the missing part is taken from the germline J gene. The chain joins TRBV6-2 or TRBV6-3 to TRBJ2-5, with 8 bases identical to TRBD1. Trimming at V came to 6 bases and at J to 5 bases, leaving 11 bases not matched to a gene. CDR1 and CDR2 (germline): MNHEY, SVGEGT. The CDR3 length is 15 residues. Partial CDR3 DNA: TGTGCCAGCAGCTTATACGGGACAGGTGGGGAGACC. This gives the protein CASSLYGTGGET. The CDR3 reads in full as CASSLYGTGGETQYF.